This TCR beta chain came from a study of graft-versus-host responses after intestinal transplantation (dated by TCRdb to the early 2020s). General notes on the study: The transplants that recipients got were multivisceral, liver-intestinal, or isolated intestinal. Rather than going through the commercial service, samples from three later patients were sequenced in-house on an Illumina MiSeq and processed with MiXCR. Every recipient was given anti-thymocyte globulin induction, followed by around three years of maintenance tacrolimus and steroids. Donor T cell macrochimerism was defined as a peak of at least 4% donor T cells among recipient peripheral blood mononuclear cells. The cohort enrolled 24 intestinal transplant recipients, one of whom was a retransplant, and 3 patients without pretransplant specimens were excluded. To identify alloreactive clones, pre-transplant mixed lymphocyte reaction products were sequenced and then compared with unstimulated pre-transplant donor and recipient T cells. Bulk TCR-beta CDR3 sequencing was used to track graft-versus-host and host-versus-graft alloreactive T cell clones in the graft, circulation and bone marrow after intestinal transplantation.

Reading from cysteine to phenylalanine, the CDR3 counts 15 amino acids. CDR3 DNA is the only sequence kept; it has 45 bases, read in frame from the first base. CDR1 MNHEY and CDR2 SVGAGI are derived from the germline V gene. The germline V and J ends show losses of 5 bases and 7 bases respectively, and no gene match explains 10 bases of the junction. Remarks on this clone: Its antigen is currently not known. Base qualities are not at hand, and no much larger clone is one base apart.

Libraries were made using the immunoSEQ multiplex PCR assay. For most patients, genomic DNA was isolated using the Qiagen DNeasy Blood and Tissue Kit and was shipped frozen to Adaptive Biotechnologies for TCR sequencing. For most patients, high-throughput TCR-beta CDR3 sequencing of genomic DNA was performed by Adaptive Biotechnologies. In the source study's methods: Adaptive's ImmunoSEQ software was the source of the TCR sequencing data for 15 to 20 patients, while a few other patients were processed with MiXCR and VDJtools. CD4 versus CD8 sorting errors were corrected by removing sequences found in both subsets at a frequency ratio below 5:1. CDR3 nucleotide sequences shared between donor and recipient were removed because their origin could not be assigned. Alloreactive clones required at least 2-fold expansion over unstimulated cells and minimum CFSE-low frequency of 0.002% (template counts) or 0.001% (read counts). Clones were considered mappable if detected in sequenced pre-transplant spleen, lymph node, or MLR CFSE-low populations of the donor or recipient. The cumulative frequency of alloreactive clones was calculated as a percentage of all sequences, weighted by copy number. TCRdb retrieved this table from immuneACCESS and kept in-frame rearrangements only. Not all clones are present; in checked studies, unresolved V genes account for under half, and no reason is known for the remainder. Clonal size and the V and J genes are those of that table, whereas D and trimming came from the DNA. The sample table records 80,000 to 90,000 clones; about 90% of these occur just once. The ten biggest clones cover roughly 0.099% of the sample.

General study outcomes and caveats: Early after transplant, declines in HvG clones were associated with peak levels of circulating GvH clones. GvH clones were detected in recipient bone marrow, and some appeared earlier in ileal mucosa or blood, consistent with an intestinal mucosal origin. The relatively low number and heterogeneity of intestinal transplant patients limited the conclusions. In the allografts of patients with donor T cell macrochimerism, GvH to HvG T cell clonal ratios were high.

The time point label of this sample denotes: cells obtained before transplantation from donor or recipient. CD3+CD4+ and CD3+CD8+ populations were FACS-sorted from unstimulated pre-transplant donor and recipient cells taken from spleen or lymph nodes. This clonotype was sampled from a human donor who received an intestinal transplant. Sequenced material: unstimulated CD4+ T cells sorted from spleen or lymph node cells, taken before intestinal transplant. The chain links TRBV6-5 with TRBJ1-4; TRBD1 matches 7 bases in the middle. At the DNA level, the sequence is TGTGCCAGCAGTAAACAGACAGGGTATGCTGAAAAACTGTTTTTT. Its product reads: CASSKQTGYAEKLFF.